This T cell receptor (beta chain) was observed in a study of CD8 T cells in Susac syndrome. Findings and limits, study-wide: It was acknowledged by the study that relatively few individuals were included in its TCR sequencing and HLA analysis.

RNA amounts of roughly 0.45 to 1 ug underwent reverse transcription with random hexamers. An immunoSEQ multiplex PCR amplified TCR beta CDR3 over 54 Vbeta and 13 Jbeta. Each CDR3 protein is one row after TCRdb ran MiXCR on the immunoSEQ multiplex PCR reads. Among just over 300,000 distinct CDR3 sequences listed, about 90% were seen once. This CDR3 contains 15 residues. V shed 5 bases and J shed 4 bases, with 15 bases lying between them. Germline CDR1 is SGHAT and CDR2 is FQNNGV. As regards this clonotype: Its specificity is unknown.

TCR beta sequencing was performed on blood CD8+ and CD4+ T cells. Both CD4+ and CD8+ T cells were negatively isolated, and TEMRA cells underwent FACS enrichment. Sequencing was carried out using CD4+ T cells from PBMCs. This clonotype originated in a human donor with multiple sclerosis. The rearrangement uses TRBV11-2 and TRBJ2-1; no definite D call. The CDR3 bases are TGTGCCAGCAGCACTGGCGAAACCCCTTACAATGAGCAGTTCTTC. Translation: CASSTGETPYNEQFF.